This T cell receptor (beta chain) was observed in a study of blood T cell repertoires in COVID-19. Methods used by the authors: By means of reference gene primer amplification, nucleated cell counts were estimated. TCRdb's table, derived via immunoSEQ multiplex PCR, lists solely in-frame clones and lacks some. V and J calls and clone size are given by that table; D and trimming were obtained from the DNA. Of 52,000 or so clones listed, roughly 84% are singletons. The CDR3 is made up of 12 amino acids. CDR1 is SGHVS and CDR2 is FNYEAQ in the germline V gene. V lost 5 bases and J 5 bases, leaving 6 bases between the germline ends.

J is TRBJ2-2 and V is TRBV7-6; D perhaps matches TRBD2 (5 bases). This receptor was identified in a man aged 50-59 years with acute or convalescent COVID-19. Sequenced input: peripheral blood. The CDR3 nucleotides read TGTGCCAGCAGCGCGGGTACCGGGGAGCTGTTTTTT. Translation: CASSAGTGELFF.